This TCR beta chain was sequenced in a study of OX40 agonist ivuxolimab in advanced cancers. Whole-study context: Three patients got partial responses; one had hepatocellular carcinoma and two had cutaneous melanoma.

The table came from immunoSEQ multiplex PCR; TCRdb's copy has only in-frame clones and leaves some out. The repertoire consists of about 42,000 clones, with roughly 88% occurring once and the leading ten covering 13%. The CDR3 spans 13 residues. Per the germline V gene, CDR1 is SGHAT and CDR2 is FQNNGV. The J gene is TRBJ2-5, the V gene TRBV11-2, with a possible D match to TRBD2 (6 bases). The J call may be in error: the DNA end matches TRBJ2-7 better. Sequences were derived from CD4+ or CD8+ T cells sorted from blood, sampled in a trial of the OX40 agonist ivuxolimab. This sequence was found in an adult with an advanced solid tumor such as melanoma, head and neck, liver or kidney cancer. CDR3 bases: TGTGCCAGCAGCTTGGGACTCAACTACGAGCAGTACTTC. It translates to CASSLGLNYEQYF.